This T cell receptor beta chain originates from a study of siplizumab effects on memory and regulatory T cells. For a few donor pairs, CD4+ naive/memory and CD8+ naive/effector-memory/TEMRA unstimulated subsets were also sequenced. The CDR3 spans 11 residues. V lost 7 bases to trimming and J lost 2 bases; unmatched junction nucleotides: 0. Germline V gene lookup returns CDR1 SGHNT and CDR2 YYREEE (reference sequence). Study-level findings and limits: The diversity of naive T cells seemed greater than that of memory cells, and their alloresponse contribution seemed major. Naive-or-memory phenotypes were unassignable for roughly 80-95% of proliferating CD4+ or CD8+ clones.

This clone came up a few times. Its antigen is not identified. Approximately 10^5 TCR templates underwent assay in every sample. Repertoires were generated with immunoSEQ multiplex PCR, while TCRdb's copy carries only in-frame clones and drops some. The table has 62,000 or so clones, around 78% seen once. The TCR was taken from a human donor in good health. The rearrangement uses TRBV5-4 and TRBJ2-7, with 7 bases lining up with TRBD1. The source material was memory CD4+ T cells sorted from blood. This CDR3 is CASQGAYEQYF. The CDR3 DNA follows: TGTGCCAGCCAGGGGGCCTACGAGCAGTACTTC.